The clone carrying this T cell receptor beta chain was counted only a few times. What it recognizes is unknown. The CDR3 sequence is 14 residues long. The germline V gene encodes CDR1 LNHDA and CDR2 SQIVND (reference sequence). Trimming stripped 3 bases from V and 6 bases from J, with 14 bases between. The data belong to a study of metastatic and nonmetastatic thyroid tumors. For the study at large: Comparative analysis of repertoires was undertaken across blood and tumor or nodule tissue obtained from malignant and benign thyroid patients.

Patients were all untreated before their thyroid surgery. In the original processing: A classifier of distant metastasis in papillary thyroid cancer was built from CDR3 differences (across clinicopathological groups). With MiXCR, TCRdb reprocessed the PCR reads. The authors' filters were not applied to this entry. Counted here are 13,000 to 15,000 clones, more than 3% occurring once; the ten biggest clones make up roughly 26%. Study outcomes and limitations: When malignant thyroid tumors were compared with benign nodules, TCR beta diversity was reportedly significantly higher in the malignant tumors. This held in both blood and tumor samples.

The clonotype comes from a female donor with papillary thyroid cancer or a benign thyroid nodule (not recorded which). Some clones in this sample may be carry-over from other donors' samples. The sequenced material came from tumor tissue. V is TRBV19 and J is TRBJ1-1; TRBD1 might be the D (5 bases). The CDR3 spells CASSIISPGAEAFF. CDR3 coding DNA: TGTGCCAGTAGTATCATCTCCCCGGGGGCTGAAGCTTTCTTT.